These 17 T cell receptor beta chains were all obtained from the same sample, sequenced in a study of vaccination and CD4 T cells after COVID-19. Treatment indicated: approximately nine-day PBMC culture with coronavirus spike peptide pools or control peptides (ViraFEST assay). An Oncomine TCR Beta short-read assay was used to sequence the DNA from cultured CD4+ T cells. Each CDR3 protein is one row after TCRdb ran MiXCR on the PCR reads. Among more than 12,000 distinct CDR3 sequences listed, roughly 22% were seen once. These receptors have no identified antigens. The starting material was CD4+ T cells from blood, cultured in vitro, obtained before SARS-CoV-2 vaccination. These receptors were obtained from a human donor who received a COVID-19 vaccine.

J is TRBJ1-2 and V is TRBV2; TRBD1 agrees at 7 bases. V was pared by 6 bases and J by 2 bases, with 3 bases of the junction left unmatched. Germline V gene data show CDR1 as SNHLY and CDR2 as FYNNEI. The CDR3 contains 13 residues. The DNA for the CDR3 is TGTGCCAGCAGCCAGACAGGGAACTATGGCTACACCTTC. This encodes CASSQTGNYGYTF.

This clonotype was seen a few times. V usage is TRBV12-5 and J usage is TRBJ1-1; possibly TRBD1 for D (6 bases). There are 16 residues in the CDR3. Looked up from germline, CDR1 is LGHNT and CDR2 is FRNRAP. The V end was cut by 6 bases, the J end by 4 bases, with 21 bases between. The CDR3 coding sequence is TGTGCTAGTGGATTTATGGCCCCAGGAGGGGGCACTGAAGCTTTCTTT. This gives the protein CASGFMAPGGGTEAFF.

CDR3 protein: CASGPDRFVGSYNEQFF. CDR3 nucleotides: TGTGCTAGTGGTCCAGACAGGTTCGTCGGCTCCTACAATGAGCAGTTCTTC. The V call is TRBV12-5, the J call TRBJ2-1; TRBD1 might be the D (6 bases). This CDR3 has 17 residues. Germline V lookup: CDR1 LGHNT, CDR2 FRNRAP. Trimming removed 5 bases from V and 0 bases from J, with 17 bases in between. The full variable domain, with the rest looked up from reference TRBV12-5 and TRBJ2-1, is DARVTQTPRHKVTEMGQEVTMRCQPILGHNTVFWYRQTMMQGLELLAYFRNRAPLDDSGMPKDRFSAEMPDATLATLKIQPSEPRDSAVYFCASGPDRFVGSYNEQFFGPGTRLTVL.

This clonotype was seen more than once but under ten times. The genes are TRBV7-9 and TRBJ2-3; 9 positions match TRBD1. The CDR3 runs 14 residues. V dropped 5 bases and J dropped 3; count of bases not matched to a gene: 3. In germline, CDR1 is SEHNR, CDR2 FQNEAQ (reference sequence). Written as DNA, the CDR3 is TGTGCCAGCAGCCGGACAGGGGTAACAGATACGCAGTATTTT. Amino acids: CASSRTGVTDTQYF.

The chain carries TRBV24-1 and TRBJ2-1; D perhaps matches TRBD1 (5 bases). Between the trimmed V and J ends, which lost 4 bases and 4 bases, there was a span of 16 bases. This CDR3 region has 16 residues. Germline CDR1 is KGHDR and CDR2 is SFDVKD. The CDR3 DNA is TGTGCCACCAGTGACTCGGACACGTCCCCGTACAATGAGCAGTTCTTC. Residues: CATSDSDTSPYNEQFF.

This chain uses TRBV9 with TRBJ1-1, with D possibly being TRBD1 (5 bases). Trimming removed 3 bases from V and 1 base from J, with 10 bases in between. This CDR3 is built from 14 residues. Germline CDR1 and CDR2: SGDLS and YYNGEE. The DNA of the CDR3 is TGTGCCAGCAGCGCCGGGACGGCGAACACTGAAGCTTTCTTT. Residues: CASSAGTANTEAFF.

This clonotype counts as medium-sized. Written as DNA, the CDR3 is TGTGCCAGCAGTCCTACAGGAAAGGCCATATATTTT. It encodes CASSPTGKAIYF. The chain carries TRBV7-6 and TRBJ1-3; tentative D call: TRBD1 (5 bases). Germline V lookup: CDR1 SGHVS, CDR2 FNYEAQ. V was trimmed by 6 bases and J by 11 bases, leaving 14 bases between them. This CDR3 has 12 amino acids. The full variable domain, rest sourced from reference TRBV7-6 and TRBJ1-3, is GAGVSQSPRYKVTKRGQDVALRCDPISGHVSLYWYRQALGQGPEFLTYFNYEAQQDKSGLPNDRFSAERPEGSISTLTIQRTEQRDSAMYRCASSPTGKAIYFGEGSWLTVV.

V is TRBV20-1 and J is TRBJ2-5; 10 nucleotides agree with TRBD2. The CDR3 totals 14 residues. The ends lost 3 bases at V and 4 bases at J; junction bases unmatched: 5. Germline V gives CDR1 DFQATT, CDR2 SNEGSKA (reference sequence). CDR3 residues: CSASSGGDLETQYF. The CDR3 DNA sequence: TGCAGTGCTAGCAGCGGGGGGGATTTAGAGACCCAGTACTTC.

This rearrangement joins TRBV9 to TRBJ2-1, with D tentatively TRBD2 (6 bases). The V gene lost 0 bases and the J gene lost 0 bases, with 13 bases spanning the gap. CDR3 length: 17 residues. CDR1 and CDR2 from the germline V gene are SGDLS and YYNGEE. Here the CDR3 DNA reads TGTGCCAGCAGCGTAGCCTTAACTAGCCTCTCCTACAATGAGCAGTTCTTC. This codes for CASSVALTSLSYNEQFF. Full variable domain (rest looked up from reference TRBV9 and TRBJ2-1): DSGVTQTPKHLITATGQRVTLRCSPRSGDLSVYWYQQSLDQGLQFLIQYYNGEERAKGNILERFSAQQFPDLHSELNLSSLELGDSALYFCASSVALTSLSYNEQFFGPGTRLTVL.

This clonotype was seen only a few times. This rearrangement joins TRBV5-4 to TRBJ2-5, with 11 nucleotides matching TRBD2. The germline V gene encodes CDR1 SGHNT and CDR2 YYREEE (reference sequence). CDR3 length: 18 residues. V shed 4 bases, J shed 5 bases, and the junction held 16 bases outside the gene matches. CDR3 sequence (DNA): TGTGCCAGCAGCCGACACCTGAATAGCGGGGGGGCGAGGGAGACCCAGTACTTC. It encodes CASSRHLNSGGARETQYF.

This chain links TRBV20-1 with TRBJ2-7; D might be TRBD1 (6 bases). CDR3 size: 16 residues. The germline gives CDR1 DFQATT, CDR2 SNEGSKA (reference sequence). The germline V and J ends were trimmed by 5 bases and 2 bases, with 22 bases remaining between them. The CDR3 reads CSADTGAGTPTYEQYF. The CDR3 nucleotides are TGCAGTGCTGACACCGGGGCCGGGACACCAACCTACGAGCAGTACTTC.

The chain couples TRBV12-3 or TRBV12-4 to TRBJ2-5; D remains ambiguous. This CDR3 comprises 15 residues. V was shortened by 1 base and J by 5 bases, with 14 bases between the two germline ends. The CDR3 loop reads CASSLGAAVWETQYF. The CDR3 DNA reads TGTGCCAGCAGTTTAGGCGCAGCCGTGTGGGAGACCCAGTACTTC.

The V gene is TRBV5-4, the J gene TRBJ2-3, with D possibly being TRBD2 (6 bases). CDR3 length equals 16 residues. Germline V gene lookup returns CDR1 SGHNT and CDR2 YYREEE (reference sequence). The V end was cut by 1 base, the J end by 1 base, with 13 bases between. The CDR3 nucleotides are TGTGCCAGCAGCTTGACGAGACTAGGGCGCACAGATACGCAGTATTTT. Encoded protein: CASSLTRLGRTDTQYF.

This clonotype was picked up a small number of times. The CDR3 sequence is CASSLAGSGYGYTF. The CDR3 DNA is TGTGCCAGCAGTTTAGCAGGGTCAGGCTATGGCTACACCTTC. The chain joins TRBV12-3 or TRBV12-4 to TRBJ1-2; no clear D. V was shortened by 0 bases and J by 4 bases, with 9 bases between the two germline ends. This CDR3 comprises 14 residues.

Details on this clonotype: One end of the junction fails to match germline, which may point to a read error. This sequence joins TRBV14 and TRBJ1-2, with TRBD1 as a possible D gene (6 bases). CDR3 length: 14 amino acids. The germline V gene encodes CDR1 SGHDN and CDR2 FVKESK. The CDR3 DNA reads TGTGCCGGCAGCCAATTGGGGGACACGGATGGCTACACCTTC. It specifies CAGSQLGDTDGYTF.

The chain couples TRBV12-3 or TRBV12-4 to TRBJ2-5; 9 bases agree with TRBD2. The junction had 7 bases not matched to a gene; V was cut back by 3 bases and J by 5 bases. This CDR3 has 15 amino acids. The chain's CDR3 is CASSFARGGGETQYF. For the CDR3, the DNA is TGTGCCAGCAGTTTCGCGCGGGGGGGCGGGGAGACCCAGTACTTC.

This clonotype was seen a few times. The rearrangement links TRBV30 to TRBJ1-6; TRBD1 is a possible D gene (5 bases). With 2 bases removed from V and 4 bases from J, the gap between germline ends came to 18 bases. Germline-derived CDR1 and CDR2 are GTSNPN and SVGIG (reference sequence). The CDR3 has 17 amino acids. CDR3 loop: CAWSLRGMTEYNSPLHF. In DNA form, the CDR3 reads TGTGCCTGGAGTCTTAGGGGAATGACAGAATATAATTCACCCCTCCACTTT.